This T cell receptor (beta chain) came from a study of radiotherapy plus CTLA-4 blockade in lung cancer. Per germline, CDR1 SNHLY and CDR2 FYNNEI. The CDR3 is made up of 14 amino acids. Remarks on this clone: The junction departs from germline at one end; a sequencing error may be responsible.

Repertoires were generated with immunoSEQ multiplex PCR, while TCRdb's copy carries only in-frame clones and drops some. This table holds 85,000 to 90,000 clones, around nine tenths found once. The sequence derives from a human donor with non-small cell lung cancer that progressed on radiotherapy plus ipilimumab. This chain joins TRBV2 and TRBJ2-5; no clear D. Here the sequenced sample was peripheral blood, taken from a patient treated with radiotherapy plus ipilimumab. The CDR3, as DNA: TGTGCCAACAGTGGGCGCAGATTGCGGGAGACCCAGTACTTC. This translates into CANSGRRLRETQYF.